This TCR beta chain was sequenced during a study of T cell responses to AZD1222 COVID-19 vaccine. Method: immunoSEQ multiplex PCR; TCRdb's copy keeps in-frame clones and lacks some. The repertoire consists of under 130,000 clones, with around nine tenths occurring once and the leading ten covering 20% to 25%. Per germline, CDR1 SGDLS and CDR2 YYNGEE. This CDR3 spans 17 amino acids. V shed 1 base and J shed 2 bases, with 17 bases lying between them. This clonotype originated in an adult in good health. The sequencing here drew on peripheral blood, taken on day 0 of AZD1222 vaccination. The chain has TRBV9 and TRBJ2-3, with a weak D call TRBD1 (6 bases). DNA of the CDR3: TGTGCCAGCAGCGTAAACCCACCAGGGGTTGCCACAGATACGCAGTATTTT. This translates into CASSVNPPGVATDTQYF. The whole variable domain, filled in from reference TRBV9 and TRBJ2-3, reads DSGVTQTPKHLITATGQRVTLRCSPRSGDLSVYWYQQSLDQGLQFLIQYYNGEERAKGNILERFSAQQFPDLHSELNLSSLELGDSALYFCASSVNPPGVATDTQYFGPGTRLTVL.